The next 20 T cell receptor beta chains were all read from a single sample in a study of beta chain features in type 1 diabetes. Expressed TCRB transcripts got sequenced, as all isolated RNA was reverse transcribed. Profiling relied on immunoSEQ multiplex PCR, and the TCRdb table lists in-frame clones only, not all of them. The data contain around 430,000 clones, around 30% of them singletons. Sample: naive CD4+ T cells from blood. These receptors were obtained from a young man in good health.

This chain connects TRBV7-9 to TRBJ2-7, with 7 positions matching TRBD2. The germline V gene encodes CDR1 SEHNR and CDR2 FQNEAQ (reference sequence). The CDR3 length is 16 residues. V trimming: 5 bases; J trimming: 3 bases; junction bases outside the gene matches: 13. Here the CDR3 reads CASSLGSPAGYYEQYF. The CDR3 nucleotides read TGTGCCAGCAGCCTAGGTTCGCCAGCGGGATACTACGAGCAGTACTTC.

The chain recombines TRBV6-4 with TRBJ1-2; D is undetermined. Trimming took 7 bases from V and 2 from J, leaving 11 bases between them. Germline CDR1 is MRHNA and CDR2 is SNTAGT. The CDR3 has 13 amino acids. This CDR3 is CASTPGPNYGYTF. Here the CDR3 DNA reads TGTGCCAGCACCCCGGGCCCCAACTATGGCTACACCTTC.

The chain has TRBV4-1 and TRBJ2-3; D may be TRBD1 (6 bases). The CDR3 has 15 residues. V dropped 1 base and J dropped 3 bases, with 11 bases sitting between them. From germline, CDR1 is MGHRA and CDR2 YSYEKL. The CDR3 bases are TGCGCCAGCAGCCAAGCACAGGGTATAACAGATACGCAGTATTTT. Encoded protein: CASSQAQGITDTQYF.

The chain couples TRBV6-1 to TRBJ2-5; no firm D call. In germline, CDR1 is MNHNS, CDR2 SASEGT. The CDR3 extends over 13 amino acids. Trimming cost V 5 bases and J 4 bases, with 11 bases left between them. The CDR3 spells CASSRRASETQYF. The CDR3, as DNA: TGTGCCAGCAGTCGGAGAGCTTCAGAGACCCAGTACTTC.

The chain employs TRBV7-3 and TRBJ2-3, with 11 nucleotides matching TRBD2. Germline loops: CDR1 SGHTA, CDR2 FQGTGA. J was trimmed by 5 bases and V by 2 bases; bases with no gene match: 3. The CDR3 contains 15 residues. As DNA, the CDR3 is TGTGCCAGCAGCTTACACGGACTAGCGGGAGATACGCAGTATTTT. It is translated as CASSLHGLAGDTQYF.

This clone was detected only a few times. The CDR3 DNA sequence: TGTGCCTGGAGCGGAAGGACAGGGGGCGGCTACACCTTC. It specifies CAWSGRTGGGYTF. This chain uses TRBV30 with TRBJ1-2; 11 positions agree with TRBD1. The germline V gene has CDR1 GTSNPN and CDR2 SVGIG (reference sequence). Germline trimming cut 3 bases from V and 8 bases from J; bases unmatched to any gene: 5. This CDR3 is 13 amino acids long. The whole variable domain, remainder taken from reference TRBV30 and TRBJ1-2, is SQTIHQWPATLVQPVGSPLSLECTVEGTSNPNLYWYRQAAGRGLQLLFYSVGIGQISSEVPQNLSASRPQDRQFILSSKKLLLSDSGFYLCAWSGRTGGGYTFGSGTRLTVV.

The chain employs TRBV28 and TRBJ2-2; D is perhaps TRBD1 or TRBD2 (5 bases each). The CDR3 has 15 amino acids. Trimming stripped 4 bases from V and 7 bases from J, with 16 bases between. CDR1 MDHEN and CDR2 SYDVKM come from the germline V gene. In DNA form, the CDR3 reads TGTGCCAGCAGTTCCCAGGGAACGGGAAGCGGGGAGCTGTTTTTT. This codes for CASSSQGTGSGELFF.

The gene calls are TRBV5-1 and TRBJ2-5; a possible D gene is TRBD1 (7 bases). CDR3 length: 16 residues. CDR1 and CDR2 (germline): SGHRS, YFSETQ. Between the trimmed V and J ends, which lost 3 bases and 7 bases, there was a span of 22 bases. The CDR3 region has the DNA TGCGCCAGCAGCTGGGGGGCCGGGACAGCGGAACCGACCCAGTACTTC. Residues: CASSWGAGTAEPTQYF.

The chain combines TRBV18 with TRBJ2-7; TRBD2 matches 8 bases. The CDR3 loop spans 14 amino acids. The J segment lost 6 bases and the V segment lost 2 bases, leaving 6 bases of the junction unmatched. The V gene's germline CDR1 is KGHSH and CDR2 LQKENI. The CDR3 sequence: CASSPTSGSTEQYF. CDR3 nucleotide sequence: TGTGCCAGCTCACCAACCAGCGGGAGTACCGAGCAGTACTTC.

This clone was recorded once. This chain uses TRBV28 with TRBJ2-7, with TRBD1 identical over 7 bases. The CDR3 runs to 14 residues. Losses at the gene ends were 4 bases for V and 2 bases for J; bases not matched to a gene: 5. The V gene's germline CDR1 is MDHEN and CDR2 SYDVKM. This CDR3 reads CASSSPTGTYEQYF. CDR3 nucleotides: TGTGCCAGCAGTTCCCCGACAGGGACCTACGAGCAGTACTTC.

This clone occurred a few times. The CDR3 coding sequence is TGTGCCAGCAGCGCGACGTCCCCCGGCGGCTACACCTTC. This codes for CASSATSPGGYTF. This chain connects TRBV5-4 to TRBJ1-2; D is unclear. The CDR3 runs 13 residues. V was cut by 4 bases and J by 8 bases, with 15 bases left in between. Germline V gene sequence: CDR1 SGHNT, CDR2 YYREEE (reference sequence).

This sequence joins TRBV4-3 and TRBJ2-5; D remains unclear. Germline assignment: CDR1 LGHNA and CDR2 YSLEER. The CDR3 sequence is 13 residues long. The V and J ends lost 0 bases and 5 bases respectively, with 7 bases between them. CDR3 sequence (DNA): TGCGCCAGCAGCCAAGATGGATGGGAGACCCAGTACTTC. The encoded protein is CASSQDGWETQYF.

The gene calls are TRBV2 and TRBJ2-5; 7 bases match TRBD2. The CDR3 extends over 12 amino acids. J was trimmed by 4 bases and V by 6 bases; bases with no gene match: 2. Germline-derived CDR1 and CDR2 are SNHLY and FYNNEI. The CDR3 sequence: CASSPSGETQYF. Here the CDR3 DNA reads TGTGCCAGCAGCCCTAGCGGAGAGACCCAGTACTTC.

This clone was counted between two and nine times. The chain recombines TRBV7-9 with TRBJ2-1, with D unclear. Germline-derived CDR1 and CDR2 are SEHNR and FQNEAQ (reference sequence). The CDR3 totals 15 residues. V lost 4 bases to trimming and J lost 5 bases, with 15 bases between them. Here the CDR3 DNA reads TGTGCCAGCAGCTCCCGTGTGAGTAGCCACAATGAGCAGTTCTTC. Encoded protein: CASSSRVSSHNEQFF.

This sequence joins TRBV2 and TRBJ1-1, with D possibly matching TRBD1 (6 bases). The CDR3 is 13 amino acids. Germline CDR1 SNHLY, CDR2 FYNNEI. V lost 7 bases to trimming and J lost 0 bases, with 9 bases between them. The CDR3 DNA follows: TGTGCCAGCACACGGGACATGAACACTGAAGCTTTCTTT. It codes for CASTRDMNTEAFF. Together with reference TRBV2 and TRBJ1-1, the CDR3 gives the full variable domain: EPEVTQTPSHQVTQMGQEVILRCVPISNHLYFYWYRQILGQKVEFLVSFYNNEISEKSEIFDDQFSVERPDGSNFTLKIRSTKLEDSAMYFCASTRDMNTEAFFGQGTRLTVV.

This chain links TRBV5-4 with TRBJ2-7; the D is unclear. The CDR3 sequence is 14 residues long. Per germline, CDR1 SGHNT and CDR2 YYREEE (reference sequence). V lost 4 bases to trimming and J lost 4 bases, with 15 bases between them. The CDR3 coding sequence is TGTGCCAGCAGCCCCGAATACGGTAGATACGAGCAGTACTTC. It translates to CASSPEYGRYEQYF.

This clone was counted once. This sequence joins TRBV11-3 and TRBJ2-5; 11 bases are shared with TRBD1. CDR1 and CDR2 from the germline V gene are SGHNT and YENEEA. The CDR3 totals 16 residues. V dropped 5 bases and J dropped 4; count of bases not matched to a gene: 9. CDR3 in DNA: TGTGCCAGCAGCCCGGGACAGGGGGTAAGAGGAGAGACCCAGTACTTC. Protein product: CASSPGQGVRGETQYF. Full variable domain (remainder filled in from reference TRBV11-3 and TRBJ2-5): EAGVVQSPRYKIIEKKQPVAFWCNPISGHNTLYWYLQNLGQGPELLIRYENEEAVDDSQLPKDRFSAERLKGVDSTLKIQPAELGDSAVYLCASSPGQGVRGETQYFGPGTRLLVL.

In this sample, this clone turned up a few times. The gene calls are TRBV30 and TRBJ1-5, with no clear D. Germline CDR1 and CDR2: GTSNPN and SVGIG (reference sequence). V lost 8 bases and J 3 bases, leaving 17 bases between the germline ends. This CDR3 spans 14 amino acids. The CDR3 coding sequence is TGTGCCCACAGTGGGCCTAACACCAATCAGCCCCAGCATTTT. Protein sequence: CAHSGPNTNQPQHF. The full variable domain, its missing parts supplied by reference TRBV30 and TRBJ1-5, is SQTIHQWPATLVQPVGSPLSLECTVEGTSNPNLYWYRQAAGRGLQLLFYSVGIGQISSEVPQNLSASRPQDRQFILSSKKLLLSDSGFYLCAHSGPNTNQPQHFGDGTRLSIL.

The V and J genes are TRBV7-2 and TRBJ2-5; D remains unclear. Germline V gene data show CDR1 as SGHTA and CDR2 as FQGNSA. Trimming took off 5 bases at V and 5 bases at J, with 9 bases between the two ends. The CDR3 has 12 residues. CDR3 sequence (DNA): TGTGCCAGCAGCCCGTTCGTCGAGACCCAGTACTTC. Amino acid sequence: CASSPFVETQYF. Drawing the rest from reference TRBV7-2 and TRBJ2-5, the complete variable domain is GAGVSQSPSNKVTEKGKDVELRCDPISGHTALYWYRQSLGQGLEFLIYFQGNSAPDKSGLPSDRFSAERTGGSVSTLTIQRTQQEDSAVYLCASSPFVETQYFGPGTRLLVL.

The sample holds a few counts of this clone. The rearrangement uses TRBV9 and TRBJ1-1; D unclear. V shed 0 bases and J shed 1 base, with 10 bases lying between them. CDR1 is SGDLS, CDR2 YYNGEE, per germline. The CDR3 runs 15 residues. CDR3 DNA: TGTGCCAGCAGCGTAGTAGGGCGGGAGAACACTGAAGCTTTCTTT. Translated: CASSVVGRENTEAFF. The entire variable domain, with the rest obtained from reference TRBV9 and TRBJ1-1, is as follows: DSGVTQTPKHLITATGQRVTLRCSPRSGDLSVYWYQQSLDQGLQFLIQYYNGEERAKGNILERFSAQQFPDLHSELNLSSLELGDSALYFCASSVVGRENTEAFFGQGTRLTVV.